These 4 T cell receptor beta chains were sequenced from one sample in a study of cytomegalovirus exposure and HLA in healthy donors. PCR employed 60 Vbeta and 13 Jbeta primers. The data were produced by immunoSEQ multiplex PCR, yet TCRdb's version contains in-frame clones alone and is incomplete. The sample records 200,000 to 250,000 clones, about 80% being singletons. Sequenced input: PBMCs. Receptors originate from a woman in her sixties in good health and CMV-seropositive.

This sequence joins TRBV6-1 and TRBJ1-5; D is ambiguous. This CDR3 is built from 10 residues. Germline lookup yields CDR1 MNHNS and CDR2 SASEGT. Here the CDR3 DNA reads TGTGCAACGTACGGTCAGCCCCAGCATTTT. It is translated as CATYGQPQHF.

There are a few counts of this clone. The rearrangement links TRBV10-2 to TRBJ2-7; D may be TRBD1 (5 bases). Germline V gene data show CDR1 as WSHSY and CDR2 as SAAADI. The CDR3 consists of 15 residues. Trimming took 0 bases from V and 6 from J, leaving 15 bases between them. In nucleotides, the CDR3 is TGCGCCAGCAGTGAGTCTGGGGCCTGGAATAGCGAGCAGTACTTC. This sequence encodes CASSESGAWNSEQYF.

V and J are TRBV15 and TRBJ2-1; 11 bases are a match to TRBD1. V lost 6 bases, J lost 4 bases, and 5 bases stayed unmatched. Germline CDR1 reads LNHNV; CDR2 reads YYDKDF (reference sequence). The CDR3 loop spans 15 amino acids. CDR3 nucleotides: TGTGCCACCAGTCGGGACAGGGGGACATACAATGAGCAGTTCTTC. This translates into CATSRDRGTYNEQFF.

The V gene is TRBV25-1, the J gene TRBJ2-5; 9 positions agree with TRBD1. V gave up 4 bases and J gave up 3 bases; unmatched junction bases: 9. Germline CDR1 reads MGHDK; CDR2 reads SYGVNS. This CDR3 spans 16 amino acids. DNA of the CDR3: TGTGCCAGCAGTGTCTTCGGACAGGGGACTAAAGAGACCCAGTACTTC. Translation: CASSVFGQGTKETQYF. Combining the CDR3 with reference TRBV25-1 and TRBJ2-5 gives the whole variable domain EADIYQTPRYLVIGTGKKITLECSQTMGHDKMYWYQQDPGMELHLIHYSYGVNSTEKGDLSSESTVSRIRTEHFPLTLESARPSHTSQYLCASSVFGQGTKETQYFGPGTRLLVL.